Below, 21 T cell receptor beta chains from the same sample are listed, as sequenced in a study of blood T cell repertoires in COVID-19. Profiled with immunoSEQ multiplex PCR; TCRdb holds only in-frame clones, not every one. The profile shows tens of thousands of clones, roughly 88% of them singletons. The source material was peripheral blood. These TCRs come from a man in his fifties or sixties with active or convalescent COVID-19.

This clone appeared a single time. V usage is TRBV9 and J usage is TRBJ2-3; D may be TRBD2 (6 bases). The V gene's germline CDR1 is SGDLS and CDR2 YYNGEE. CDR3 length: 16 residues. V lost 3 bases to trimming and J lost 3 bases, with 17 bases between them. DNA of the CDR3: TGTGCCAGCAGCGGTAAGCGGGCCACCGGGACAGATACGCAGTATTTT. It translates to CASSGKRATGTDTQYF.

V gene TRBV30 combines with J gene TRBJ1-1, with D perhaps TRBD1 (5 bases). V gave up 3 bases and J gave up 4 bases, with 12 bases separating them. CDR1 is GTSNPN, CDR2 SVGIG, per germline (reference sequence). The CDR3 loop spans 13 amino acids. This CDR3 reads CAWSQGRGTEAFF. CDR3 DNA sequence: TGTGCCTGGAGCCAAGGGAGGGGCACTGAAGCTTTCTTT.

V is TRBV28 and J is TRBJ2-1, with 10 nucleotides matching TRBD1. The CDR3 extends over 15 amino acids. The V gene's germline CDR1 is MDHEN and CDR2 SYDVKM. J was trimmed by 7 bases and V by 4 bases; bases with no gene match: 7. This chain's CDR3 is CASSSRDRGSNEQFF. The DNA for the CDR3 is TGTGCCAGCAGTTCCCGGGACAGGGGATCGAATGAGCAGTTCTTC.

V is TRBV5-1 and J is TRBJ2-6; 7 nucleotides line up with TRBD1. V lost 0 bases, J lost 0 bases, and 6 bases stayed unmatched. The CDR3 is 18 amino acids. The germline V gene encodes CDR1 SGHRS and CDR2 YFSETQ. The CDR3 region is CASSLESTGISGANVLTF. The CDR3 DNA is TGCGCCAGCAGCTTGGAATCGACAGGGATCTCTGGGGCCAACGTCCTGACTTTC.

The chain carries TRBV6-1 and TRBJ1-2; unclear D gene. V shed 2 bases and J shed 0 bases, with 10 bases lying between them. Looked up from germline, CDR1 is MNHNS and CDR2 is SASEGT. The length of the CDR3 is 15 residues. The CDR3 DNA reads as TGTGCCAGCAGTGAATACAGCAGTACTAACTATGGCTACACCTTC. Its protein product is CASSEYSSTNYGYTF.

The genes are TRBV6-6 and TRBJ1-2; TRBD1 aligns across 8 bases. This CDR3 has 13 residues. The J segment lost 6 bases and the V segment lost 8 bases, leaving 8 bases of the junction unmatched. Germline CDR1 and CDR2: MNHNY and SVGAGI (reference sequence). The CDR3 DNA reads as TGTGCCAGCTCCCCCCCAGGGGGCCATGGCTACACCTTC. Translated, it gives CASSPPGGHGYTF.

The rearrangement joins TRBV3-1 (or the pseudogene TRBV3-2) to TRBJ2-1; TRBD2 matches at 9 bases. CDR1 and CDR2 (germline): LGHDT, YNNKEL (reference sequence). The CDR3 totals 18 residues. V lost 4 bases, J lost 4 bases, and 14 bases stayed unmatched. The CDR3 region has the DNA TGTGCCAGCAGCCTCAGGGTTATAACGACTAGCGGATACAATGAGCAGTTCTTC. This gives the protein CASSLRVITTSGYNEQFF.

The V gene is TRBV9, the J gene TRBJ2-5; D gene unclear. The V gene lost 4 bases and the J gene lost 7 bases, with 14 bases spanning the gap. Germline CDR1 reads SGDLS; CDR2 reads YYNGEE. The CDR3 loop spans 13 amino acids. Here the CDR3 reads CASSPSATPTQYF. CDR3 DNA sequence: TGTGCCAGCAGCCCCTCCGCGACACCGACCCAGTACTTC. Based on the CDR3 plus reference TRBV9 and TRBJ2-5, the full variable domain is DSGVTQTPKHLITATGQRVTLRCSPRSGDLSVYWYQQSLDQGLQFLIQYYNGEERAKGNILERFSAQQFPDLHSELNLSSLELGDSALYFCASSPSATPTQYFGPGTRLLVL.

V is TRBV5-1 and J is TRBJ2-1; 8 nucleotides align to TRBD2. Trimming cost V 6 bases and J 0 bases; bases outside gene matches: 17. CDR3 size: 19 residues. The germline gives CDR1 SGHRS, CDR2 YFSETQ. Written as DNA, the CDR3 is TGCGCCAGCATGCTCACCGGGACTAGACCCTCCAGCTCCTACAATGAGCAGTTCTTC. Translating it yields CASMLTGTRPSSSYNEQFF.

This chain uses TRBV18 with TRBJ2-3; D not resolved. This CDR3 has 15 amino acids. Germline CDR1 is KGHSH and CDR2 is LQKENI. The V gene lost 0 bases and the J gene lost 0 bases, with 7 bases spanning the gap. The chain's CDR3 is CASSPPVTSTDTQYF. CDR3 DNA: TGTGCCAGCTCACCACCGGTAACAAGCACAGATACGCAGTATTTT.

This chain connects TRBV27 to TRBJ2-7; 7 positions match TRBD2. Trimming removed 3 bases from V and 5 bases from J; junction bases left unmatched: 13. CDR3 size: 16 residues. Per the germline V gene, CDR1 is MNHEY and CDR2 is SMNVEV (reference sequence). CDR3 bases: TGTGCCAGCAGTTTTATCGAGAGGGAGGGCCGCCACGAGCAGTACTTC. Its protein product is CASSFIEREGRHEQYF.

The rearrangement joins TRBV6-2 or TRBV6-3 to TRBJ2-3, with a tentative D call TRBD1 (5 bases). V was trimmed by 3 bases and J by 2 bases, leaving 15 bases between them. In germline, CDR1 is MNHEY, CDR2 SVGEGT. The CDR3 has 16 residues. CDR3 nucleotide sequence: TGTGCCAGCAGTTATAGGGCAGGGTCGACCACAGATACGCAGTATTTT. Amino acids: CASSYRAGSTTDTQYF.

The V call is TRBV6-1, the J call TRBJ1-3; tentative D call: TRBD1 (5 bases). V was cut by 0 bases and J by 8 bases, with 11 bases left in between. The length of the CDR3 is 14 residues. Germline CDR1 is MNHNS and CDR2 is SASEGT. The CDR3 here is CASSEARGVDTIYF. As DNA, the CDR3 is TGTGCCAGCAGTGAAGCCCGGGGGGTGGACACCATATATTTT.

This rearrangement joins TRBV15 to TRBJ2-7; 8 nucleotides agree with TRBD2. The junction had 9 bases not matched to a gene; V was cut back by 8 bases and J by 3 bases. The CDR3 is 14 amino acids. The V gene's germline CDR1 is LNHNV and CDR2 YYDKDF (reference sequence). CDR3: CATAYGGGDYEQYF. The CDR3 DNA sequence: TGTGCCACCGCTTACGGGGGGGGCGACTACGAGCAGTACTTC.

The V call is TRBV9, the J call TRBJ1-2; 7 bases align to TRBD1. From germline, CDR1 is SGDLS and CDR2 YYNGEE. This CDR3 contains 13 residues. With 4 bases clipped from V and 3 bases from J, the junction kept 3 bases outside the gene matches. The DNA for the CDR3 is TGTGCCAGCAGCAGGGACAGCGACTATGGCTACACCTTC. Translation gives CASSRDSDYGYTF.

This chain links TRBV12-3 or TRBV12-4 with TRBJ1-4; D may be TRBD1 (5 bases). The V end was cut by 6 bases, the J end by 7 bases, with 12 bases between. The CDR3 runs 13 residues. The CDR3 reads CASSRTGGEKLFF. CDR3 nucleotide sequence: TGTGCCAGCAGCCGGACCGGGGGTGAAAAACTGTTTTTT.

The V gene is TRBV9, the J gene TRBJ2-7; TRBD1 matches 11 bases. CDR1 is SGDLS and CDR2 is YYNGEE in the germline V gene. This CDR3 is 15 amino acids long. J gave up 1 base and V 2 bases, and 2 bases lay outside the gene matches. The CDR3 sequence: CASSVGDRGSYEQYF. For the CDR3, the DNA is TGTGCCAGCAGCGTGGGGGACAGGGGGTCCTACGAGCAGTACTTC. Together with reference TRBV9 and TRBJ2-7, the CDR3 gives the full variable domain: DSGVTQTPKHLITATGQRVTLRCSPRSGDLSVYWYQQSLDQGLQFLIQYYNGEERAKGNILERFSAQQFPDLHSELNLSSLELGDSALYFCASSVGDRGSYEQYFGPGTRLTVT.

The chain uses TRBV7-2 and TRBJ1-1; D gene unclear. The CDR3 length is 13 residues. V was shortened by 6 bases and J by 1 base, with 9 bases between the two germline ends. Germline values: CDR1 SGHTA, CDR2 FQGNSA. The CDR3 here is CASRRERNTEAFF. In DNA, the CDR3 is TGTGCCAGCAGGAGGGAGCGGAACACTGAAGCTTTCTTT.

CDR3 sequence reads: CASSWTTQRGRGTQYF. For the CDR3, the DNA is TGTGCCAGCAGCTGGACGACCCAGCGGGGGAGGGGTACGCAGTATTTT. The genes are TRBV5-6 and TRBJ2-3; 8 nucleotides align to TRBD2. The CDR3 is 16 amino acids. From germline, CDR1 is SGHDT and CDR2 YYEEEE. V shed 3 bases and J 8 bases; nucleotides not matched to a gene: 14. Complete variable domain (other parts from reference TRBV5-6 and TRBJ2-3): DAGVTQSPTHLIKTRGQQVTLRCSPKSGHDTVSWYQQALGQGPQFIFQYYEEEERQRGNFPDRFSGHQFPNYSSELNVNALLLGDSALYLCASSWTTQRGRGTQYFGPGTRLTVL.

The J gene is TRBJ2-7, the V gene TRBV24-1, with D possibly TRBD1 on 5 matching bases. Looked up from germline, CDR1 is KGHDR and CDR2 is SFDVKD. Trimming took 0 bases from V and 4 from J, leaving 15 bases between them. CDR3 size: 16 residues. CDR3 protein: CATSDLRQGLGYEQYF. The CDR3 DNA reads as TGTGCCACCAGTGATTTGCGCCAGGGCTTAGGTTACGAGCAGTACTTC.

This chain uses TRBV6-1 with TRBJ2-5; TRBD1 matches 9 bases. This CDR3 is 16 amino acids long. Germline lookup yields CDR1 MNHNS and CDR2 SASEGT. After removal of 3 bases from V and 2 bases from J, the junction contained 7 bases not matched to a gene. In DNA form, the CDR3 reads TGTGCCAGCAGTGATAAGAGGGGACAGGGTCAAGAGACCCAGTACTTC. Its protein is CASSDKRGQGQETQYF.